Sequencing of this T cell receptor beta chain was carried out in a study of blood T cell repertoires in COVID-19. For the study at large: Samples representing acute and convalescent COVID-19 were sourced from the United States, Italy and Spain. The analysed material was cDNA or gDNA that came from T cells, B-cell-depleted T cells, or PBMCs.

This CDR3 comprises 16 residues. V lost 8 bases to trimming and J lost 0 bases; unmatched junction nucleotides: 8. CDR1 is LNHDA, CDR2 SQIVND, per germline (reference sequence). Original processing notes: Counts of nucleated cells, estimated from reference gene primer amplification, were obtained. Profiling relied on immunoSEQ multiplex PCR, and the TCRdb table lists in-frame clones only, not all of them. From that table come the V and J calls and clone size; the DNA was used to work out D and trimming. The sample lists approximately 11,000 clones, roughly 88% occurring once. The receptor's source is a human donor in a cohort sampled during active COVID-19. The V gene is TRBV19, the J gene TRBJ1-5; 9 nucleotides align to TRBD1. What was sequenced was peripheral blood. The CDR3 region is CASSDRGLYSNQPQHF. The DNA of the CDR3 is TGTGCCAGTTCGGACAGGGGACTGTATAGCAATCAGCCCCAGCATTTT.